One and the same sample provided the 15 T cell receptor beta chains below, sequenced in a study of beta chain features in type 1 diabetes. cDNA synthesis used the whole RNA isolate, giving expressed TCRB sequences. Libraries were prepared by immunoSEQ multiplex PCR; TCRdb keeps only in-frame clonotypes and omits some of them. The repertoire holds roughly 170,000 clones, about 12% seen once, with 0.62% in the top ten. Material: central memory CD4+ T cells from blood. The receptor set was obtained from a young woman in good health.

This clone has a handful of counts. The rearrangement links TRBV5-4 to TRBJ2-1; D uncertain. Germline values: CDR1 SGHNT, CDR2 YYREEE (reference sequence). This CDR3 contains 14 residues. V lost 1 base and J 2 bases, leaving 7 bases between the germline ends. The CDR3 DNA sequence: TGTGCCAGCAGCTTGTACAAAACCTACAATGAGCAGTTCTTC. Translation: CASSLYKTYNEQFF.

This clone was observed a few times. The chain uses TRBV5-1 and TRBJ2-7; maybe TRBD1 (6 bases). CDR1 and CDR2 from the germline V gene are SGHRS and YFSETQ. V was cut by 0 bases and J by 0 bases, with 7 bases left in between. The CDR3 sequence is 14 residues long. The CDR3 DNA reads as TGCGCCAGCAGCTTGGGGACAGACTCCTACGAGCAGTACTTC. Translated: CASSLGTDSYEQYF.

The J gene is TRBJ2-1, the V gene TRBV6-5, with a possible D match to TRBD2 (6 bases). This CDR3 has 15 residues. Per germline, CDR1 MNHEY and CDR2 SVGAGI. V lost 2 bases and J lost 2, with 10 bases in between. The CDR3 reads CASSYQRVTYNEQFF. CDR3 DNA: TGTGCCAGCAGTTACCAGCGGGTAACCTACAATGAGCAGTTCTTC.

This CDR3 reads CASSEDEGANTEAFF. The CDR3 DNA follows: TGTGCCAGCAGTGAAGACGAGGGGGCGAACACTGAAGCTTTCTTT. V gene TRBV2 combines with J gene TRBJ1-1, with 7 bases lining up with TRBD1. After removal of 1 base from V and 1 base from J, the junction contained 3 bases not matched to a gene. The CDR3 extends over 15 amino acids. Germline loops: CDR1 SNHLY, CDR2 FYNNEI.

V and J are TRBV6-1 and TRBJ2-7, with 8 bases lining up with TRBD1. The V gene's germline CDR1 is MNHNS and CDR2 SASEGT. V was pared by 1 base and J by 0 bases, with 5 bases of the junction left unmatched. This CDR3 contains 16 residues. The CDR3 protein is CASSEDRTGYSYEQYF. Here the CDR3 DNA reads TGTGCCAGCAGTGAAGACCGGACAGGGTACTCCTACGAGCAGTACTTC.

This clone was counted a few times. The chain couples TRBV6-6 to TRBJ2-7; 14 positions agree with TRBD2. V shed 5 bases and J 7 bases; nucleotides not matched to a gene: 4. Germline V gene data show CDR1 as MNHNY and CDR2 as SVGAGI (reference sequence). The CDR3 runs 14 residues. CDR3 nucleotides: TGTGCCAGCAGTGGGACTAGCGGGAGTCGGGAGCAGTACTTC. Translating it yields CASSGTSGSREQYF.

This chain links TRBV7-8 with TRBJ2-1; D is possibly TRBD2 (6 bases). Germline V gene lookup returns CDR1 SGHVS and CDR2 FQNEAQ. The CDR3 sequence is 18 residues long. V lost 1 base and J lost 1, with 17 bases in between. The CDR3 here is CASSLVAVAAGSYNEQFF. The DNA of the CDR3 is TGTGCCAGCAGCTTAGTGGCCGTCGCGGCGGGGTCCTACAATGAGCAGTTCTTC.

V and J are TRBV18 and TRBJ1-5; no definite D call. The germline V gene has CDR1 KGHSH and CDR2 LQKENI. The CDR3 has 14 residues. The V end lost 0 bases, the J end lost 7 bases, and 10 bases lay between the germline ends. This CDR3 reads CASSPPGVPQPQHF. CDR3 bases: TGTGCCAGCTCACCACCGGGAGTTCCCCAGCCCCAGCATTTT.

This clone was found a few times. The V and J genes are TRBV6-5 and TRBJ2-1; the match to TRBD2 covers 10 bases. Germline trimming cut 7 bases from V and 10 bases from J; bases unmatched to any gene: 10. Germline CDR1 and CDR2: MNHEY and SVGAGI. This CDR3 region has 14 residues. The CDR3 DNA reads TGTGCCAGCATGGGGACTAGCGCCTATATGGAGCAGTTCTTC. Protein: CASMGTSAYMEQFF.

The J gene is TRBJ2-5, the V gene TRBV13; 7 bases are a match to TRBD1. Germline loops: CDR1 PRHDT, CDR2 FYEKMQ (reference sequence). This CDR3 contains 13 residues. J was trimmed by 5 bases and V by 5 bases; bases with no gene match: 5. CDR3: CASSPQGTETQYF. DNA for the CDR3: TGTGCCAGCAGCCCACAGGGGACCGAGACCCAGTACTTC. The full variable domain, in which reference TRBV13 and TRBJ2-5 provide the parts outside the CDR3, is AAGVIQSPRHLIKEKRETATLKCYPIPRHDTVYWYQQGPGQDPQFLISFYEKMQSDKGSIPDRFSAQQFSDYHSELNMSSLELGDSALYFCASSPQGTETQYFGPGTRLLVL.

This clone was found a few times. The same CDR3 also results from other DNA sequences found in this sample. This chain joins TRBV9 and TRBJ2-5, with 7 positions matching TRBD2. Trimming at V came to 2 bases and at J to 2 bases, leaving 9 bases not matched to a gene. The germline CDR1 and CDR2 sequences are SGDLS and YYNGEE. CDR3 length: 16 residues. The CDR3 loop reads CASSVSASGLQETQYF. CDR3 DNA sequence: TGTGCCAGCAGCGTTTCGGCTAGCGGCCTTCAAGAGACCCAGTACTTC.

The J gene is TRBJ2-3, the V gene TRBV29-1; 9 bases match TRBD1. V lost 6 bases to trimming and J lost 2 bases; unmatched junction nucleotides: 6. Germline CDR1 reads SQVTM; CDR2 reads ANQGSEA. CDR3 size: 14 residues. As DNA, the CDR3 is TGCAGCGTGGTGGACAGGGGCCTCACAGATACGCAGTATTTT. Amino acid sequence: CSVVDRGLTDTQYF.

This clone has just a few counts. The rearrangement links TRBV28 to TRBJ1-3; possibly TRBD1 for D (5 bases). CDR3 length: 13 amino acids. CDR1 MDHEN and CDR2 SYDVKM come from the germline V gene. V was pared by 5 bases and J by 7 bases, with 12 bases between. The CDR3: CASSPGNLNTIYF. The CDR3 DNA reads as TGTGCCAGCAGTCCAGGGAATTTGAACACCATATATTTT. The full variable domain, completed using reference TRBV28 and TRBJ1-3, is DVKVTQSSRYLVKRTGEKVFLECVQDMDHENMFWYRQDPGLGLRLIYFSYDVKMKEKGDIPEGYSVSREKKERFSLILESASTNQTSMYLCASSPGNLNTIYFGEGSWLTVV.

The genes are TRBV7-6 and TRBJ2-3; 10 bases are a match to TRBD2. CDR1 and CDR2 from the germline V gene are SGHVS and FNYEAQ. The length of the CDR3 is 17 residues. V dropped 2 bases and J dropped 6; count of bases not matched to a gene: 11. In DNA, the CDR3 is TGTGCCAGCAGCTTATACTTCGGGCTAGCGGGAGCGGATACGCAGTATTTT. It specifies CASSLYFGLAGADTQYF.

The J gene is TRBJ1-2, the V gene TRBV4-1, with 9 nucleotides matching TRBD1. V shed 2 bases, J shed 5 bases, and the junction held 6 bases outside the gene matches. This CDR3 is built from 15 residues. Looked up from germline, CDR1 is MGHRA and CDR2 is YSYEKL. CDR3 loop: CASSQRTGEEYGYTF. In nucleotides, the CDR3 is TGCGCCAGCAGCCAAAGGACAGGGGAGGAATATGGCTACACCTTC.